This paragraph covers one T cell receptor (beta chain) sequence. Antigen: not known. The data originate from a study of blood T cells in healthy people across ages. Study-level findings and limits: The long-lived group displayed more naive CD4+ cells, plus higher diversity, than the aged donors did. Any conclusive comparison of naive versus antigen-experienced cells was prevented by using unsorted PBMCs.

Germline lookup yields CDR1 SGHTA and CDR2 FQGNSA. V lost 8 bases, J lost 6 bases, and 8 bases stayed unmatched. The CDR3 runs to 14 residues. A J-beta primer mix and a sample-barcoded 5' primer were used in a second PCR of roughly 7 to 12 cycles. Paired-end reads containing CDR3 totaled no fewer than 2.5 million for each sample. In TCRdb, the 5' RACE reads were re-called with MiXCR into one record per CDR3 protein. This table holds 800,000 to 950,000 distinct CDR3 sequences, approximately 35% found once. Sequenced: blood. The chain uses TRBV7-2 and TRBJ2-1; TRBD1 matches at 9 bases. The clonotype comes from a man younger than 30 in good health. The CDR3 reads CASGTGRGGNEQFF. As DNA, the CDR3 is TGTGCCAGCGGGACAGGGAGGGGGGGCAATGAGCAGTTCTTC.